The following is a T cell receptor beta chain sequence with its context. Its cognate antigen is unknown. This sample is drawn from a study of T cell repertoires in cytomegalovirus infection. TCRdb reanalysed the reads using MiXCR and keeps one entry per CDR3 protein. This sample yields 700,000 to 850,000 distinct CDR3 sequences, of which 30% to 35% are seen a single time; around an eighth belongs to the top ten. The CDR3 is 15 amino acids. Germline CDR1 MNHEY, CDR2 SVGEGT. V was clipped by 4 bases and J by 6 bases; unmatched bases: 9. General study results and limits: Identification of carriers of CMV plus the relevant HLA was achieved through cumulative public TCR beta family frequency.

The material was cultured CD8+ T cells from PBMCs, obtained from culture after CMV antigen stimulation. This chain joins TRBV6-2 or TRBV6-3 and TRBJ2-7, with 10 bases lining up with TRBD1. The clonotype originates from a human donor in good health (CMV status not recorded). Some clones in this sample may be carry-over from other donors' samples. Here the CDR3 DNA reads TGTGCCAGCAGTTTCTCCGAGACAGGGGGCACCGAGCAGTACTTC. It translates to CASSFSETGGTEQYF.